These 15 T cell receptor beta chains originate from one sample sequenced in a study of OX40 agonist ivuxolimab in advanced cancers. TCRdb's copy holds only in-frame clones and misses some; the assay was immunoSEQ multiplex PCR. Of 36,000 or so clones in the sample, about 80% were seen once. The sample in question was CD4+ or CD8+ T cells sorted from blood, obtained in a trial of the OX40 agonist ivuxolimab. These receptor sequences come from an adult with an advanced solid tumor such as melanoma, head and neck, liver or kidney cancer.

The chain joins TRBV28 to TRBJ1-3; D may be TRBD1 (6 bases). Germline CDR1 reads MDHEN; CDR2 reads SYDVKM. Trimming removed 7 bases at V and 0 bases at J, with 13 bases between. This CDR3 comprises 15 residues. CDR3 nucleotide sequence: TGTGCCAGCATGGATACAGGGTTCTCTGGAAACACCATATATTTT. Translation: CASMDTGFSGNTIYF.

A single count supports this clone. An end of the junction differs from the germline gene, which may be a read error. The chain employs TRBV27 and TRBJ2-5; the D gene is possibly TRBD1 (5 bases). Germline V CDR1 and CDR2: MNHEY, SMNVEV (reference sequence). The CDR3 runs to 14 residues. The CDR3 sequence is CASSPLAGQATQYF. The CDR3 DNA follows: TGTGCCAGCAGCCCCCTGGCAGGGCAAGCGACCCAGTACTTC.

J is TRBJ1-2 and V is TRBV27, with 10 bases lining up with TRBD1. V was pared by 10 bases and J by 7 bases, with 15 bases of the junction left unmatched. Germline V lookup: CDR1 MNHEY, CDR2 SMNVEV (reference sequence). The CDR3 runs to 15 residues. CDR3 amino acids: CATLQRGQGRFGYTF. CDR3 coding DNA: TGTGCCACACTTCAGAGGGGACAGGGGCGATTTGGCTACACCTTC.

This clone was recorded only once. The chain links TRBV27 to TRBJ2-1; TRBD2 is a possible D gene (6 bases). Trimming removed 3 bases from V and 2 bases from J, with 14 bases in between. The CDR3 is made up of 16 amino acids. The germline V gene encodes CDR1 MNHEY and CDR2 SMNVEV (reference sequence). The CDR3 protein is CASSFRPGAPYNEQFF. Here the CDR3 DNA reads TGTGCCAGCAGTTTTCGTCCGGGAGCCCCCTACAATGAGCAGTTCTTC.

The table lists this clone with a few counts. The chain carries TRBV10-2 and TRBJ2-5; the match to TRBD2 covers 13 bases. The CDR3 length is 18 residues. V shed 3 bases and J 5 bases; nucleotides not matched to a gene: 12. In germline, CDR1 is WSHSY, CDR2 SAAADI. The CDR3 loop is CASSDTGTSGDPGETQYF. CDR3 sequence (DNA): TGCGCCAGCAGTGATACAGGGACTAGCGGGGACCCGGGGGAGACCCAGTACTTC.

V is TRBV9 and J is TRBJ2-1; D call uncertain. The CDR3 has 16 amino acids. Germline CDR1 is SGDLS and CDR2 is YYNGEE. V was cut by 0 bases and J by 3 bases, with 13 bases left in between. The CDR3 DNA follows: TGTGCCAGCAGCGTAGCTGTTCAGGATTACTACAATGAGCAGTTCTTC. Translated: CASSVAVQDYYNEQFF.

As DNA, the CDR3 is TGTGCCAGCCTTAACTTTCGGACAGGCCGGATCAATGAGCAGTTCTTC. This gives the protein CASLNFRTGRINEQFF. The chain combines TRBV7-8 with TRBJ2-1; 7 nucleotides match TRBD1. The CDR3 contains 16 residues. From germline, CDR1 is SGHVS and CDR2 FQNEAQ. Trimming took 8 bases from V and 6 from J; bases not matched to a gene: 16.

V is TRBV6-1 and J is TRBJ2-1; D unresolved. This CDR3 spans 15 amino acids. Deletions cut 5 bases from V and 6 bases from J, with 17 bases between. Germline CDR1 is MNHNS and CDR2 is SASEGT. CDR3 nucleotide sequence: TGTGCCAGCAGTCCGGACCCCGTGGGGTTCAATGAGCAGTTCTTC. This translates into CASSPDPVGFNEQFF.

CDR3: CASSLVFGTEQFF. The DNA for the CDR3 is TGTGCCAGCAGCTTAGTCTTCGGGACAGAGCAGTTCTTC. The rearrangement uses TRBV7-9 and TRBJ2-1, with a tentative D call TRBD1 (6 bases). The germline CDR1 and CDR2 sequences are SEHNR and FQNEAQ (reference sequence). V was clipped by 1 base and J by 10 bases, with 11 bases between them. The CDR3 runs 13 residues.

V usage is TRBV6-1 and J usage is TRBJ1-2, with TRBD1 matching over 7 bases. In germline, CDR1 is MNHNS, CDR2 SASEGT. V lost 6 bases, J lost 8 bases, and 6 bases stayed unmatched. The CDR3 runs to 12 residues. The CDR3 DNA reads as TGTGCCAGCAGAACGACAGGGATCGGCTACACCTTC. Amino acid sequence: CASRTTGIGYTF.

The chain links TRBV4-1 to TRBJ2-6; the D gene is possibly TRBD1 (6 bases). Trimming removed 1 base from V and 2 bases from J, with 15 bases in between. The V gene's germline CDR1 is MGHRA and CDR2 YSYEKL. The CDR3 is 18 residues long. The CDR3, as DNA: TGCGCCAGCAGCCAAGTTGACAGGTCTGTGACTGGGGCCAACGTCCTGACTTTC. This codes for CASSQVDRSVTGANVLTF.

The CDR3 DNA reads TGTGCCAGCAGTCAACTAGCGGCGGCGACAGATACGCAGTATTTT. It is translated as CASSQLAAATDTQYF. The chain links TRBV6-5 to TRBJ2-3; 8 bases fit TRBD2. The CDR3 has 15 residues. Trimming removed 5 bases from V and 3 bases from J; junction bases left unmatched: 7. Germline V gene data show CDR1 as MNHEY and CDR2 as SVGAGI.

The chain couples TRBV10-2 to TRBJ2-3, with D perhaps matching TRBD1 or TRBD2 (6 bases each). This CDR3 is 14 amino acids long. The V and J ends lost 3 bases and 4 bases respectively, with 11 bases between them. Germline loops: CDR1 WSHSY, CDR2 SAAADI. For the CDR3, the DNA is TGCGCCAGCAGTGACCCTAGGGGGGCAGATACGCAGTATTTT. Its protein is CASSDPRGADTQYF.

About this clone itself: The germline gene is not matched at one end of the junction; a read error may be the cause. The rearrangement uses TRBV7-7 and TRBJ1-5; 7 bases agree with TRBD1. Germline V lookup: CDR1 SSHAT, CDR2 FNYEAQ (reference sequence). The CDR3 covers 16 residues. The CDR3 protein is CASSTRETGRNQPQHF. Here the CDR3 DNA reads TGTGCTAGCAGCACCCGAGAGACAGGGCGCAATCAGCCCCAGCATTTT.

The gene calls are TRBV29-1 and TRBJ2-7; possible D gene TRBD1, 5 bases. The V gene's germline CDR1 is SQVTM and CDR2 ANQGSEA. The CDR3 has 12 residues. The V end was cut by 2 bases, the J end by 2 bases, with 7 bases between. The CDR3 spells CSVEQGPYEQYF. In DNA, the CDR3 is TGCAGCGTTGAACAGGGTCCCTACGAGCAGTACTTC.